This is a list of T cell receptor beta chains from one sample in a study of CD8 T cells in Susac syndrome. TCRdb re-called the immunoSEQ multiplex PCR reads with MiXCR, one entry per CDR3 protein. Here the sample spans 150,000 to 200,000 distinct CDR3 sequences, about 95% being singletons. Sequenced material: CD4+ T cells from PBMCs. Every receptor here comes from a human donor in good health. Both conserved end residues are part of each CDR3. A clone size is listed for some rows: how often the clone was seen (once, few, many), or a class if it is expanded.

v_call	clone_size	j_call	cdr3_aa
TRBV19	NA	TRBJ1-2	CASSTRAGYTF
TRBV5-1	NA	TRBJ1-1	CASSHQGGNTEAFF
TRBV9	NA	TRBJ2-5	CASSFGLAGNQETQYF
TRBV14	NA	TRBJ2-1	CASSQRAKEQFF
TRBV6-5	NA	TRBJ1-6	CASSYADSPLHF
TRBV18	NA	TRBJ2-1	CASSPLDEHRGIF
TRBV20-1	NA	TRBJ2-5	CSTTGQGQETQYF
TRBV20-1	NA	TRBJ1-5	CSARGSTGEQPQHF
TRBV12-3/TRBV12-4	NA	TRBJ2-3	CASSAGQGASDTQYF
TRBV4-2	once	TRBJ2-5	CASSQEGNGETQYF
TRBV9	NA	TRBJ1-6	CASSVAPGDSPLHF
TRBV7-2	NA	TRBJ2-7	CASSRTTGAYEQYF
TRBV29-1	NA	TRBJ2-7	CSVEATGTSREGKYF
TRBV5-1	NA	TRBJ1-3	CASSLVPTGNTIYF
TRBV15	few	TRBJ2-7	CATSREGGEQYF
TRBV2	NA	TRBJ1-6	CASSPGTPNSPLHF
TRBV4-2	NA	TRBJ2-3	CASSRAGESTDTQYF
TRBV6-2/TRBV6-3	NA	TRBJ2-1	CASSFLSGGQFF
TRBV25-1	NA	TRBJ2-7	CASQRGALYEQYF
TRBV12-3/TRBV12-4	NA	TRBJ1-3	CASTLSGNTIYF
TRBV13	NA	TRBJ1-1	CASSLRGASMEAFF
TRBV24-1	NA	TRBJ2-7	CVARVFYYEQYF
TRBV14	NA	TRBJ2-3	CASSPGGGMADTQYF
TRBV5-1	NA	TRBJ2-7	CASSLGQGSSSYEQYF
TRBV20-1	NA	TRBJ2-5	CSAREAGGRLETQYF
TRBV25-1	NA	TRBJ2-2	CASSEYAVGELFF
TRBV6-5	NA	TRBJ2-1	CASSYTGGPEQFF
TRBV12-3/TRBV12-4	NA	TRBJ2-1	CASRRGLAGASLSYNEQFF
TRBV9	NA	TRBJ1-2	CASSVAAEYGYTF
TRBV5-4	NA	TRBJ2-1	CASSLSQRGGYNEQFF
TRBV6-6	NA	TRBJ2-3	CASIPGGATDTQYF